This record concerns one TCR beta chain sequence. The CDR3 regions of TCR beta were amplified from RNA transcripts. HTBI primers were used for first-round RT-PCR of the TCR CDR3. TCRdb reanalysed the multiplex PCR reads using MiXCR and keeps one entry per CDR3 protein. Of hundreds of thousands of distinct CDR3 sequences listed, over 35% were seen once; the top ten hold more than 7%. The source of the sample is a study of T cells in Graves' hyperthyroidism and ophthalmopathy. Uncontrolled infection, other autoimmune disease, pregnancy or lactation excluded patients. Orbital computed tomography, thyroid ultrasound, serum thyroxine and TRAb, and clinical symptoms together informed the diagnoses. This CDR3 has 14 residues. The V and J ends lost 11 bases and 4 bases respectively, with 15 bases between them. Germline CDR1 and CDR2: ENHRY and SYGVKD.

The rearrangement links TRBV10-3 to TRBJ2-6, with D perhaps TRBD1 or TRBD2 (6 bases each). The sequencing sample was made of blood. This receptor was taken from a man between 18 and 35 years old with Graves' hyperthyroidism. The CDR3 loop reads CASGGDTGANVLTF. The CDR3 DNA sequence: TGTGCCTCCGGGGGCGACACCGGGGCCAACGTCCTGACTTTC.